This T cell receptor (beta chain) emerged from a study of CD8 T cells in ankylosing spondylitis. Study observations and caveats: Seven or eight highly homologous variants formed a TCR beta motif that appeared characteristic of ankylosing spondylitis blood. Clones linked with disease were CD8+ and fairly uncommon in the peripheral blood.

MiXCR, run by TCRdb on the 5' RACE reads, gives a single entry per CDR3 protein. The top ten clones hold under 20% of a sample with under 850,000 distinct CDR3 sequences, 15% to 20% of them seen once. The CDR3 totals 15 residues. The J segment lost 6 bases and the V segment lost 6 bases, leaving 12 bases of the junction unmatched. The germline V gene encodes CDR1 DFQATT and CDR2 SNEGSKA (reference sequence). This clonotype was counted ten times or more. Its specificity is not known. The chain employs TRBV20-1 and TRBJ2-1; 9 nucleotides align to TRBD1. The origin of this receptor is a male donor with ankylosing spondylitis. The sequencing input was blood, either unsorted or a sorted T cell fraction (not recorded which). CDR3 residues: CSAKQGASAPNEQFF. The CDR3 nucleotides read TGCAGTGCCAAACAGGGGGCTAGCGCCCCCAATGAGCAGTTCTTC.